The 25 T cell receptor beta chains in this list originate from one sample, sequenced in a study of cytomegalovirus exposure and HLA in healthy donors. Vbeta (60) and Jbeta (13) primers were used in the PCR. Data came from immunoSEQ multiplex PCR; TCRdb stores just in-frame clones and leaves some out. The repertoire holds 150,000 to 200,000 clones, with around 87% as singletons. The sample taken for sequencing was PBMCs. All receptors derive from a woman younger than 30 in good health and CMV-seronegative.

The gene calls are TRBV5-4 and TRBJ2-1, with TRBD2 matching over 12 bases. Trimming took 1 base from V and 9 from J; bases not matched to a gene: 14. Germline lookup yields CDR1 SGHNT and CDR2 YYREEE (reference sequence). This CDR3 comprises 18 residues. DNA for the CDR3: TGTGCCAGCAGCTTGATGGGGGGCGGACTAGCGGGAACGGGTGAGCAGTTCTTC. It codes for CASSLMGGGLAGTGEQFF. The full variable domain, rest sourced from reference TRBV5-4 and TRBJ2-1, is ETGVTQSPTHLIKTRGQQVTLRCSSQSGHNTVSWYQQALGQGPQFIFQYYREEENGRGNFPPRFSGLQFPNYSSELNVNALELDDSALYLCASSLMGGGLAGTGEQFFGPGTRLTVL.

The genes are TRBV5-1 and TRBJ2-1; 7 positions match TRBD2. Germline CDR1 reads SGHRS; CDR2 reads YFSETQ. The CDR3 loop spans 16 amino acids. Unmatched junction bases numbered 3, after V lost 0 bases and J lost 0 bases. CDR3 sequence reads: CASSLGSGTSYNEQFF. In DNA, the CDR3 is TGCGCCAGCAGCTTGGGAAGCGGGACCTCCTACAATGAGCAGTTCTTC. Filled out from reference TRBV5-1 and TRBJ2-1, the complete variable domain reads KAGVTQTPRYLIKTRGQQVTLSCSPISGHRSVSWYQQTPGQGLQFLFEYFSETQRNKGNFPGRFSGRQFSNSRSEMNVSTLELGDSALYLCASSLGSGTSYNEQFFGPGTRLTVL.

This clone was seen only a few times. This chain links TRBV6-6 with TRBJ1-3, with D possibly being TRBD1 (6 bases). Trimming removed 6 bases from V and 1 base from J, with 16 bases in between. The CDR3 is 16 residues long. CDR1 and CDR2 (germline): MNHNY, SVGAGI (reference sequence). The CDR3: CASSEQGRRSGNTIYF. The CDR3 coding sequence is TGTGCCAGCAGCGAACAGGGCCGCAGGTCTGGAAACACCATATATTTT.

This clone has a single count. CDR3 sequence: CASSPPYTEAFF. The CDR3 DNA follows: TGTGCCAGCAGCCCCCCCTACACTGAAGCTTTCTTT. The chain links TRBV7-9 to TRBJ1-1; D gene ambiguous. Germline CDR1 is SEHNR and CDR2 is FQNEAQ (reference sequence). There are 12 residues in the CDR3. Trimming removed 5 bases from V and 3 bases from J, with 7 bases in between. The whole variable domain, remainder taken from reference TRBV7-9 and TRBJ1-1, is DTGVSQNPRHKITKRGQNVTFRCDPISEHNRLYWYRQTLGQGPEFLTYFQNEAQLEKSRLLSDRFSAERPKGSFSTLEIQRTEQGDSAMYLCASSPPYTEAFFGQGTRLTVV.

This chain links TRBV19 with TRBJ2-7; TRBD2 agrees at 13 bases. V gave up 6 bases and J gave up 3 bases; unmatched junction bases: 8. Germline V CDR1 and CDR2: LNHDA, SQIVND (reference sequence). The CDR3 has 16 residues. The CDR3 sequence: CASSPGWTSGSYEQYF. CDR3 nucleotide sequence: TGTGCCAGTAGCCCAGGGTGGACTAGCGGGAGCTACGAGCAGTACTTC. Supplemented by reference TRBV19 and TRBJ2-7, the full variable domain reads DGGITQSPKYLFRKEGQNVTLSCEQNLNHDAMYWYRQDPGQGLRLIYYSQIVNDFQKGDIAEGYSVSREKKESFPLTVTSAQKNPTAFYLCASSPGWTSGSYEQYFGPGTRLTVT.

The rearrangement uses TRBV7-8 and TRBJ1-5; 8 bases map to TRBD1. This CDR3 has 16 amino acids. V was clipped by 4 bases and J by 7 bases; unmatched bases: 12. Germline V CDR1 and CDR2: SGHVS, FQNEAQ. The DNA of the CDR3 is TGTGCCAGCAGCTCCTCCCGGATCGACAGGGGACAGCCCCAGCATTTT. Encoded protein: CASSSSRIDRGQPQHF.

The chain is built from TRBV19 and TRBJ2-7, with TRBD2 matching 12 bases. The length of the CDR3 is 16 residues. Germline V gives CDR1 LNHDA, CDR2 SQIVND (reference sequence). V was pared by 1 base and J by 5 bases, with 6 bases of the junction left unmatched. The CDR3 DNA sequence: TGTGCCAGTAGTATAGCCCTAGCGGGGGGGCTCAACGAGCAGTACTTC. Protein: CASSIALAGGLNEQYF.

This rearrangement joins TRBV7-6 to TRBJ2-7, with D possibly TRBD1 on 8 matching bases. The CDR3 has 14 residues. Trimming removed 1 base at V and 5 bases at J, with 12 bases between. In germline, CDR1 is SGHVS, CDR2 FNYEAQ. CDR3 loop: CASSLGTGRDEQYF. The DNA of the CDR3 is TGTGCCAGCAGCTTAGGGACAGGGAGGGACGAGCAGTACTTC. Using reference TRBV7-6 and TRBJ2-7 for the parts outside the CDR3, the full variable domain is GAGVSQSPRYKVTKRGQDVALRCDPISGHVSLYWYRQALGQGPEFLTYFNYEAQQDKSGLPNDRFSAERPEGSISTLTIQRTEQRDSAMYRCASSLGTGRDEQYFGPGTRLTVT.

The V and J genes are TRBV4-2 and TRBJ1-1; TRBD1 matches at 9 bases. V lost 4 bases to trimming and J lost 2 bases; unmatched junction nucleotides: 5. This CDR3 is built from 15 residues. Germline V lookup: CDR1 LGHNA, CDR2 YNFKEQ. DNA for the CDR3: TGTGCCAGCAGCCTAAGGACAGGGGCAAACACTGAAGCTTTCTTT. It specifies CASSLRTGANTEAFF.

This chain joins TRBV28 and TRBJ2-7; a possible D gene is TRBD2 (6 bases). Trimming took off 3 bases at V and 0 bases at J, with 15 bases between the two ends. Looked up from germline, CDR1 is MDHEN and CDR2 is SYDVKM. The CDR3 has 16 amino acids. The CDR3 nucleotides are TGTGCCAGCAGTTTCGGGGGATCGGGGTCCTCCTACGAGCAGTACTTC. Translated: CASSFGGSGSSYEQYF.

The genes are TRBV7-9 and TRBJ2-3; 10 bases match TRBD2. The CDR3 totals 15 residues. Germline loops: CDR1 SEHNR, CDR2 FQNEAQ (reference sequence). The V segment lost 4 bases and the J segment 4 bases; nucleotides outside the gene matches: 5. The CDR3 protein is CASSSGLATADTQYF. The CDR3 DNA sequence: TGTGCCAGCAGCTCGGGACTAGCGACTGCAGATACGCAGTATTTT. The complete variable domain, with remaining parts taken from reference TRBV7-9 and TRBJ2-3, reads DTGVSQNPRHKITKRGQNVTFRCDPISEHNRLYWYRQTLGQGPEFLTYFQNEAQLEKSRLLSDRFSAERPKGSFSTLEIQRTEQGDSAMYLCASSSGLATADTQYFGPGTRLTVL.

J is TRBJ2-6 and V is TRBV5-6; TRBD1 is a possible D gene (6 bases). V shed 2 bases and J shed 0 bases, with 9 bases lying between them. This CDR3 region has 16 residues. Germline V gives CDR1 SGHDT, CDR2 YYEEEE. Here the CDR3 reads CASSFGQRSGANVLTF. CDR3 nucleotide sequence: TGTGCCAGCAGCTTCGGACAGCGCTCTGGGGCCAACGTCCTGACTTTC.

The V call is TRBV9, the J call TRBJ1-2, with 12 bases aligning to TRBD1. J lost 1 base, V lost 3 bases, and 10 bases had no gene match. The germline gives CDR1 SGDLS, CDR2 YYNGEE. The CDR3 totals 18 residues. The CDR3 here is CASSGPRDRGLINYGYTF. Written as DNA, the CDR3 is TGTGCCAGCAGCGGCCCCCGGGACAGGGGGCTAATTAACTATGGCTACACCTTC.

This chain joins TRBV19 and TRBJ2-1, with TRBD2 matching 14 bases. This CDR3 is 19 amino acids long. J was trimmed by 0 bases and V by 4 bases; bases with no gene match: 8. CDR1 LNHDA and CDR2 SQIVND come from the germline V gene (reference sequence). The CDR3: CASSNRGLAGGYSYNEQFF. In nucleotides, the CDR3 is TGTGCCAGTAGTAACCGTGGACTAGCGGGGGGTTACTCCTACAATGAGCAGTTCTTC.

This chain links TRBV5-4 with TRBJ2-7; TRBD2 matches 9 bases. Germline assignment: CDR1 SGHNT and CDR2 YYREEE (reference sequence). V shed 2 bases and J 0 bases; nucleotides not matched to a gene: 3. The CDR3 sequence is 15 residues long. The chain's CDR3 is CASSLWRGGSYEQYF. CDR3 nucleotide sequence: TGTGCCAGCAGCTTATGGCGGGGGGGCTCCTACGAGCAGTACTTC.

V and J are TRBV11-3 and TRBJ2-5; D perhaps matches TRBD2 (6 bases). The CDR3 runs 16 residues. Trimming pared 5 bases from V and 5 bases from J, leaving 21 bases between. Per the germline V gene, CDR1 is SGHNT and CDR2 is YENEEA. This CDR3 reads CASSPRGAGRGETQYF. CDR3 DNA: TGTGCCAGCAGCCCCCGGGGAGCCGGGAGAGGCGAGACCCAGTACTTC.

Of note for this clone: At one end the junction does not follow the germline gene, possibly because of a read error. This chain connects TRBV7-7 to TRBJ1-1; D unclear. CDR3 size: 11 residues. CDR1 and CDR2 from the germline V gene are SSHAT and FNYEAQ (reference sequence). CDR3 sequence (DNA): TGTGCTAGCACATCGAACACTGAAGCTTTCTTT. Translating gives CASTSNTEAFF. The whole variable domain, filled in from reference TRBV7-7 and TRBJ1-1, reads GAGVSQSPRYKVTKRGQDVTLRCDPISSHATLYWYQQALGQGPEFLTYFNYEAQPDKSGLPSDRFSAERPEGSISTLTIQRTEQRDSAMYRCASTSNTEAFFGQGTRLTVV.

In its sample, this clone was seen once. The rearrangement joins TRBV5-1 to TRBJ2-3; 9 bases map to TRBD2. The CDR3 length is 20 residues. V lost 0 bases and J lost 3; bases outside the gene matches: 17. In germline, CDR1 is SGHRS, CDR2 YFSETQ. The CDR3 coding sequence is TGCGCCAGCAGCTTGGCACGACTAGCGGCGGGGGACACTTGGACAGATACGCAGTATTTT. This codes for CASSLARLAAGDTWTDTQYF. Combining the CDR3 with reference TRBV5-1 and TRBJ2-3 gives the whole variable domain KAGVTQTPRYLIKTRGQQVTLSCSPISGHRSVSWYQQTPGQGLQFLFEYFSETQRNKGNFPGRFSGRQFSNSRSEMNVSTLELGDSALYLCASSLARLAAGDTWTDTQYFGPGTRLTVL.

The V gene is TRBV5-6, the J gene TRBJ1-1; tentative D call: TRBD1 (6 bases). The germline V gene has CDR1 SGHDT and CDR2 YYEEEE. The CDR3 spans 13 residues. The V end was cut by 0 bases, the J end by 9 bases, with 12 bases between. CDR3 loop: CASSLVGQGKAFF. In DNA, the CDR3 is TGTGCCAGCAGCTTGGTGGGTCAGGGGAAAGCTTTCTTT. Full variable domain (rest looked up from reference TRBV5-6 and TRBJ1-1): DAGVTQSPTHLIKTRGQQVTLRCSPKSGHDTVSWYQQALGQGPQFIFQYYEEEERQRGNFPDRFSGHQFPNYSSELNVNALLLGDSALYLCASSLVGQGKAFFGQGTRLTVV.

This clone was found a few times. The V gene is TRBV27, the J gene TRBJ1-2; 7 nucleotides align to TRBD1. This CDR3 comprises 14 residues. With 7 bases clipped from V and 8 bases from J, the junction kept 13 bases outside the gene matches. Germline V gene sequence: CDR1 MNHEY, CDR2 SMNVEV (reference sequence). CDR3 residues: CASTSGDRAGGYTF. Written as DNA, the CDR3 is TGTGCCAGCACCTCAGGCGACAGGGCGGGCGGCTACACCTTC.

The rearrangement links TRBV7-6 to TRBJ2-1; TRBD2 matches at 7 bases. The trim removed 6 bases at V and 4 bases at J, leaving 9 bases unmatched. CDR1 and CDR2 from the germline V gene are SGHVS and FNYEAQ. CDR3 size: 15 residues. The DNA for the CDR3 is TGTGCCAGCAGTTCTGAGCGGGGCGCGTACAATGAGCAGTTCTTC. Translated, it gives CASSSERGAYNEQFF.

This chain connects TRBV7-8 to TRBJ2-5; D is perhaps TRBD2 (5 bases). CDR1 and CDR2 (germline): SGHVS, FQNEAQ. This CDR3 contains 16 residues. The V and J ends lost 5 bases and 2 bases respectively, with 18 bases between them. The CDR3, as DNA: TGTGCCAGCAGCCCCTTGGACTCCGTACAACAAGAGACCCAGTACTTC. It yields the protein CASSPLDSVQQETQYF.

This rearrangement joins TRBV28 to TRBJ1-5; D may be TRBD1 (6 bases). The germline V and J ends were trimmed by 7 bases and 6 bases, with 16 bases remaining between them. This CDR3 has 14 amino acids. Looked up from germline, CDR1 is MDHEN and CDR2 is SYDVKM. CDR3 bases: TGTGCCAGCACTGAACAGGGAACGGGTCAGCCCCAGCATTTT. Its protein product is CASTEQGTGQPQHF.

V gene TRBV4-2 combines with J gene TRBJ2-7; D gene unclear. CDR1 and CDR2 (germline): LGHNA, YNFKEQ. V lost 4 bases and J lost 0, with 10 bases in between. CDR3 size: 14 residues. The CDR3 spells CASSPGGSSYEQYF. DNA for the CDR3: TGTGCCAGCAGCCCCGGCGGAAGCTCCTACGAGCAGTACTTC.

The chain carries TRBV6-6 and TRBJ2-1; 7 bases match TRBD2. Germline V lookup: CDR1 MNHNY, CDR2 SVGAGI (reference sequence). CDR3 length equals 13 residues. The ends lost 8 bases at V and 7 bases at J; junction bases unmatched: 8. The CDR3 bases are TGTGCCAGCGAGTCTAGCGGTTTAAATGAGCAGTTCTTC. It yields the protein CASESSGLNEQFF.